These 20 T cell receptor beta chains originate from one sample sequenced in a study of blood T cell repertoires in COVID-19. This table comes from immunoSEQ multiplex PCR, and its TCRdb copy is limited to in-frame clones, with some not included. The sample lists 280,000 or so clones, 85% occurring once. Sequenced sample: PBMCs or T cells enriched from blood (not recorded which). The origin of the receptors is a woman aged 50 to 60 who had recovered from COVID-19.

The chain has TRBV24-1 and TRBJ2-2, with D unresolved. CDR1 is KGHDR, CDR2 SFDVKD, per germline. The V gene lost 2 bases and the J gene lost 6 bases, with 15 bases spanning the gap. The CDR3 totals 16 residues. As DNA, the CDR3 is TGTGCCACCAGTGATTACCCGAGCCCAGGCGCCGGGGAGCTGTTTTTT. It encodes CATSDYPSPGAGELFF.

The chain recombines TRBV9 with TRBJ2-1, with no clear D. The V gene's germline CDR1 is SGDLS and CDR2 YYNGEE. V was shortened by 0 bases and J by 5 bases, with 3 bases between the two germline ends. The length of the CDR3 is 12 residues. The DNA of the CDR3 is TGTGCCAGCAGCGTAGTCAACAATGAGCAGTTCTTC. As protein: CASSVVNNEQFF.

Only one count was recorded for this clone. This sequence joins TRBV30 and TRBJ1-3; 8 bases align to TRBD1. The CDR3 runs 14 residues. The germline CDR1 and CDR2 sequences are GTSNPN and SVGIG (reference sequence). V shed 5 bases and J 2 bases; nucleotides not matched to a gene: 5. The CDR3 nucleotides are TGTGCCTGGGGAAGGACAGGGACTGGAAACACCATATATTTT. Residues: CAWGRTGTGNTIYF. Supplemented by reference TRBV30 and TRBJ1-3, the full variable domain reads SQTIHQWPATLVQPVGSPLSLECTVEGTSNPNLYWYRQAAGRGLQLLFYSVGIGQISSEVPQNLSASRPQDRQFILSSKKLLLSDSGFYLCAWGRTGTGNTIYFGEGSWLTVV.

V and J are TRBV30 and TRBJ1-2, with 7 bases that match TRBD1. The trim removed 4 bases at V and 8 bases at J, leaving 4 bases unmatched. Germline CDR1 is GTSNPN and CDR2 is SVGIG (reference sequence). The CDR3 runs 11 residues. CDR3 sequence (DNA): TGTGCCTGGACCACAGGGGCGGGCTACACCTTC. It encodes CAWTTGAGYTF.

The genes are TRBV5-1 and TRBJ2-1, with 11 bases lining up with TRBD2. V gave up 4 bases and J gave up 3 bases; unmatched junction bases: 12. Germline loops: CDR1 SGHRS, CDR2 YFSETQ. The CDR3 covers 18 residues. The CDR3 DNA is TGCGCCAGCAGCCAAGCCGACCTACTAGCGGGAGTCTACAATGAGCAGTTCTTC. As protein: CASSQADLLAGVYNEQFF.

This chain joins TRBV5-1 and TRBJ1-2; possibly TRBD1 for D (5 bases). The CDR3 has 13 amino acids. V was shortened by 5 bases and J by 5 bases, with 13 bases between the two germline ends. Germline CDR1 is SGHRS and CDR2 is YFSETQ. Here the CDR3 DNA reads TGCGCCAGCAGAGGGGTTCGGACATATGGCTACACCTTC. Translation gives CASRGVRTYGYTF. Full variable domain (outside the CDR3, taken from reference TRBV5-1 and TRBJ1-2): KAGVTQTPRYLIKTRGQQVTLSCSPISGHRSVSWYQQTPGQGLQFLFEYFSETQRNKGNFPGRFSGRQFSNSRSEMNVSTLELGDSALYLCASRGVRTYGYTFGSGTRLTVV.

This chain uses TRBV11-2 with TRBJ1-1; D unresolved. With 0 bases removed from V and 5 bases from J, the gap between germline ends came to 10 bases. The CDR3 contains 14 residues. Germline values: CDR1 SGHAT, CDR2 FQNNGV. The CDR3 protein is CASSLDPGYTEAFF. The CDR3 DNA reads TGTGCCAGCAGCTTAGATCCGGGTTATACTGAAGCTTTCTTT.

V gene TRBV6-2 or TRBV6-3 combines with J gene TRBJ2-5; 9 bases are a match to TRBD1. The CDR3 is 14 amino acids. With 2 bases clipped from V and 3 bases from J, the junction kept 1 base outside the gene matches. In germline, CDR1 is MNHEY, CDR2 SVGEGT. CDR3 residues: CASSYGTGKETQYF. CDR3 coding DNA: TGTGCCAGCAGTTACGGGACAGGGAAAGAGACCCAGTACTTC.

This chain links TRBV10-3 with TRBJ1-1, with no clear D. The germline CDR1 and CDR2 sequences are ENHRY and SYGVKD. The CDR3 is made up of 13 amino acids. V was shortened by 4 bases and J by 1 base, with 7 bases between the two germline ends. CDR3 sequence: CAISVAENTEAFF. The CDR3 DNA sequence: TGTGCCATCAGTGTTGCAGAGAACACTGAAGCTTTCTTT.

The CDR3 loop reads CASSWGQGTDTQYF. The CDR3 bases are TGCGCCAGCAGCTGGGGACAGGGGACAGATACGCAGTATTTT. The chain couples TRBV5-1 to TRBJ2-3, with 10 bases lining up with TRBD1. The CDR3 covers 14 residues. Per germline, CDR1 SGHRS and CDR2 YFSETQ. The V and J ends lost 3 bases and 3 bases, in that order; junction bases with no gene match: 1. Using reference TRBV5-1 and TRBJ2-3 for the parts outside the CDR3, the full variable domain is KAGVTQTPRYLIKTRGQQVTLSCSPISGHRSVSWYQQTPGQGLQFLFEYFSETQRNKGNFPGRFSGRQFSNSRSEMNVSTLELGDSALYLCASSWGQGTDTQYFGPGTRLTVL.

This chain uses TRBV18 with TRBJ2-7; unclear D gene. Deletions cut 4 bases from V and 4 bases from J, with 14 bases between. Germline assignment: CDR1 KGHSH and CDR2 LQKENI. This CDR3 spans 14 amino acids. The CDR3 DNA reads as TGTGCCAGCTCACTCCACGGCGGCGCTTACGAGCAGTACTTC. Its translation is CASSLHGGAYEQYF.

The V gene is TRBV6-2 or TRBV6-3, the J gene TRBJ1-1; maybe TRBD1 (6 bases). With 6 bases removed from V and 8 bases from J, the gap between germline ends came to 19 bases. Germline V gives CDR1 MNHEY, CDR2 SVGEGT. This CDR3 contains 14 residues. In DNA form, the CDR3 reads TGTGCCAGCAGCCAACTGGACAGCCTCGAGGAAGCTTTCTTT. This codes for CASSQLDSLEEAFF.

J is TRBJ2-7 and V is TRBV7-9; 9 bases fit TRBD1. The germline V gene has CDR1 SEHNR and CDR2 FQNEAQ (reference sequence). V was pared by 0 bases and J by 5 bases, with 5 bases of the junction left unmatched. The CDR3 extends over 15 amino acids. CDR3 in amino acids: CASSLAGGQGNEQYF. DNA for the CDR3: TGTGCCAGCAGCTTAGCAGGAGGACAGGGGAACGAGCAGTACTTC.

The gene calls are TRBV2 and TRBJ2-1; 11 positions match TRBD2. The junction had 8 bases not matched to a gene; V was cut back by 6 bases and J by 7 bases. Germline V gene sequence: CDR1 SNHLY, CDR2 FYNNEI. This CDR3 region has 15 residues. DNA of the CDR3: TGTGCCAGCAGCCCACCCGGGACTAGCGGAAATGAGCAGTTCTTC. This sequence encodes CASSPPGTSGNEQFF.

The J gene is TRBJ2-7, the V gene TRBV3-1 (or the pseudogene TRBV3-2); no firm D call. Trimming cost V 0 bases and J 2 bases, with 8 bases left between them. Germline V gene lookup returns CDR1 LGHDT and CDR2 YNNKEL (reference sequence). The CDR3 runs 14 residues. The DNA for the CDR3 is TGTGCCAGCAGCCAAGATGCGGTTACCTACGAGCAGTACTTC. This sequence encodes CASSQDAVTYEQYF.

The chain couples TRBV20-1 to TRBJ1-4, with D unresolved. CDR1 is DFQATT, CDR2 SNEGSKA, per germline (reference sequence). This CDR3 contains 10 residues. V dropped 2 bases and J dropped 8 bases, with 3 bases sitting between them. CDR3 in DNA: TGCAGTGCTAGATCAGAAAAACTGTTTTTT. Amino acids: CSARSEKLFF.

J is TRBJ1-6 and V is TRBV6-5; weak D call: TRBD1 (6 bases). Per the germline V gene, CDR1 is MNHEY and CDR2 is SVGAGI. V lost 4 bases and J 5 bases, leaving 12 bases between the germline ends. The CDR3 spans 15 residues. The chain's CDR3 is CASSSVQGNNSPLHF. CDR3 nucleotides: TGTGCCAGCAGTTCCGTACAGGGAAATAATTCACCCCTCCACTTT.

The rearrangement uses TRBV30 and TRBJ1-3; no clear D. V lost 3 bases and J lost 2, with 8 bases in between. Germline CDR1 reads GTSNPN; CDR2 reads SVGIG (reference sequence). The CDR3 runs to 13 residues. The CDR3 loop is CAWSPNPGNTIYF. CDR3 coding DNA: TGTGCCTGGAGCCCCAATCCTGGAAACACCATATATTTT. Full variable domain (missing parts from reference TRBV30 and TRBJ1-3): SQTIHQWPATLVQPVGSPLSLECTVEGTSNPNLYWYRQAAGRGLQLLFYSVGIGQISSEVPQNLSASRPQDRQFILSSKKLLLSDSGFYLCAWSPNPGNTIYFGEGSWLTVV.

The chain links TRBV28 to TRBJ2-1; 12 bases line up with TRBD2. V trimming: 5 bases; J trimming: 2 bases; junction bases outside the gene matches: 7. This CDR3 comprises 17 residues. In germline, CDR1 is MDHEN, CDR2 SYDVKM. The CDR3 region is CASSASSGGAAYNEQFF. The CDR3 coding sequence is TGTGCCAGCAGTGCCTCTAGCGGGGGGGCCGCCTACAATGAGCAGTTCTTC.

CDR3 nucleotides: TGTGCCAGTAGTATTACAGGGGGGACAAAAGAGACCCAGTACTTC. This sequence encodes CASSITGGTKETQYF. The V gene is TRBV19, the J gene TRBJ2-5, with 8 bases matching TRBD1. V dropped 3 bases and J dropped 3; count of bases not matched to a gene: 6. This CDR3 has 15 residues. CDR1 is LNHDA, CDR2 SQIVND, per germline (reference sequence).